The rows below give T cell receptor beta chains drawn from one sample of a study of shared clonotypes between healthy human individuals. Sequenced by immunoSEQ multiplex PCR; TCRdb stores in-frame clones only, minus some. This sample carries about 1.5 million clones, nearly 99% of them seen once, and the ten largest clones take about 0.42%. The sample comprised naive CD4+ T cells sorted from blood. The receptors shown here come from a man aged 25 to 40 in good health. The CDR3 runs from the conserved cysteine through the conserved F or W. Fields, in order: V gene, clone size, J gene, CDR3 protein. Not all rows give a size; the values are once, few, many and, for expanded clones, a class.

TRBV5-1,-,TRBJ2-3,CASSPRGMSTDTQYF
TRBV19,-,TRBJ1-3,CASTLLGVGNTIYF
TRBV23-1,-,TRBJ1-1,CASRGLAHMNTEAFF
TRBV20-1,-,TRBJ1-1,CSARNTEAFF
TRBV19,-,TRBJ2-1,CASSGNYNEQFF
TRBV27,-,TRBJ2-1,CASTLLAGQGGGEQFF
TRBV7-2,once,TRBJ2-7,CASSLRTAYEQYF
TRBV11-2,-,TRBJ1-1,CASSSNKIHAEAFF
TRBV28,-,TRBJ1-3,CASSFQDRVGNTIYF
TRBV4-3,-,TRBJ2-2,CASSQVGRNTGELFF
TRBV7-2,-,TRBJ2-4,CASSLRGADIQYF
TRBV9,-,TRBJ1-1,CASSETGTGTFEAFF
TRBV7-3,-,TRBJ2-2,CASSPGKVTGELFF
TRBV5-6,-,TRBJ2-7,CASSRLAGGYEQYF
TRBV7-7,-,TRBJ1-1,CASSPRRVTEAFF
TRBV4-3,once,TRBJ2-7,CASSQGLAGGSYEQYF
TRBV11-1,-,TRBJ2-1,CASSLAVSGRGYNEQFF
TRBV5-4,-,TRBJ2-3,CASSLALASSTDTQYF
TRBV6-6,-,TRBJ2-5,CASSYPRGREETQYF
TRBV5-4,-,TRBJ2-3,CASRDGRAGTDTQYF
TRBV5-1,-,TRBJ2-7,CASSPNGRLPYEQYF
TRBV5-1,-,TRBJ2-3,CASSELTGTTDTQYF
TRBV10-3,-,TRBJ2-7,CAISNPGQGALQQYF
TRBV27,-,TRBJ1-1,CASSYLQGTEAFF
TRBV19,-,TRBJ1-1,CASNSGRYTEAFF